This T cell receptor beta chain was observed in a study of shared clonotypes between healthy human individuals. Looking at the study overall: Three plates each covered CD4 naive and memory; CD8 naive two, CD8 memory one.

For this clone: Its antigen is currently unknown.

From germline, CDR1 is LNHDA and CDR2 SQIVND (reference sequence). J gave up 5 bases and V 5 bases, and 5 bases lay outside the gene matches. The CDR3 consists of 13 residues. Genomic DNA of every subset was divided equally among multiple immunoSEQ plates. This table comes from immunoSEQ multiplex PCR, and its TCRdb copy is limited to in-frame clones, with some not included. The top ten clones hold approximately 0.06% of a sample with roughly 520,000 clones, about 96% of them seen once. Study-wide findings and caveats: Sorted-subset sequencing was shown by rarefaction to be incomplete despite large depth.

The sequence came from a woman aged 25 to 39 in good health. The genes are TRBV19 and TRBJ2-5, with 7 bases lining up with TRBD1. The sample taken for sequencing was naive CD4+ T cells sorted from blood. The subset denotes: CD45RA+ positively selected. CDR3 bases: TGTGCCAGTAGTGCGCTACAGGGGGAGACCCAGTACTTC. Amino acids: CASSALQGETQYF.